This T cell receptor beta chain was obtained from a study of blood T cells in healthy people across ages. Study-wide background: Per two T cells, about one barcoded beta molecule was captured through template switching.

Through a sample-barcoded 5' primer and a J-beta primer mix, a second PCR was run for about 6 to 11 cycles. Each of the samples gave a minimum of 3 million paired-end reads that contained CDR3. In TCRdb, the 5' RACE reads were re-called with MiXCR into one record per CDR3 protein. The data hold about 1,000,000 distinct CDR3 sequences, with under 45% observed a single time. Staff drew 8 to 10 milliliters of peripheral blood from each donor. Sequenced: blood. The receptor's source is a woman aged 60-70 years in good health.

The CDR3 sequence is CASSPGVPHEQYF. The CDR3 bases are TGTGCCAGCAGTCCGGGGGTGCCCCACGAGCAGTACTTC. The chain recombines TRBV12-3 or TRBV12-4 with TRBJ2-7, with D possibly being TRBD2 (6 bases). Trimming pared 5 bases from V and 5 bases from J, leaving 13 bases between. The CDR3 runs to 13 residues.